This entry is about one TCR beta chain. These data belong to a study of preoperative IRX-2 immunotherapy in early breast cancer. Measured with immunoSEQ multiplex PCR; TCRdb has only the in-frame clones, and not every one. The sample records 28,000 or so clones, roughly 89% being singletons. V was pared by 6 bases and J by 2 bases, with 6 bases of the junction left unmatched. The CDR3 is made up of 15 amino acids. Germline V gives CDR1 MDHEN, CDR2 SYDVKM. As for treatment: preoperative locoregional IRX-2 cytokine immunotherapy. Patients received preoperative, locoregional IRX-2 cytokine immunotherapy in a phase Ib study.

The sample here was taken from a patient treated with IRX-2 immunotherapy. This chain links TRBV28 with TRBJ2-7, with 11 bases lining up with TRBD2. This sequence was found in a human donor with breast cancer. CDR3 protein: CASSQLAGAAYEQYF. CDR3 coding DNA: TGTGCCAGCAGCCAACTAGCGGGGGCAGCCTACGAGCAGTACTTC.